This T cell receptor beta chain was captured by sequencing in a study of Ad26.COV2.S vaccination and SARS-CoV-2 variants. As for the study in general: The donor was enrolled in the Ad26.COV2.S arm of the COV1001 trial. Ad26.COV2.S, an intramuscular injection, was given once or twice 56 days apart.

Here immunoSEQ multiplex PCR was the method, and the copy in TCRdb shows in-frame clones only, minus some. This sample yields a few hundred thousand clones, of which approximately 87% are seen a single time; 3.6% belongs to the top ten. The treatment here: some 20 received Ad26.COV2.S at low or high dose, single or two shots; 5 received placebo; per-sample allocation not given. It was on day 63 after the first vaccine or placebo injection that samples were taken. The CDR3 has 11 residues. Germline loops: CDR1 SQVTM, CDR2 ANQGSEA. Comments on this clone: An end of the junction differs from the germline gene, which may be a read error.

The TCR was taken from a person between 18 and 65 years old who received the Ad26.COV2.S COVID-19 vaccine or a placebo. The sequencing here drew on peripheral blood, taken in a trial of Ad26.COV2.S vaccine versus placebo. This chain links TRBV29-1 with TRBJ2-3, with D tentatively TRBD2 (5 bases). CDR3 in amino acids: CSAPDRGSMDF. CDR3 DNA: TGCAGCGCCCCCGATCGGGGAAGTATGGATTTT.